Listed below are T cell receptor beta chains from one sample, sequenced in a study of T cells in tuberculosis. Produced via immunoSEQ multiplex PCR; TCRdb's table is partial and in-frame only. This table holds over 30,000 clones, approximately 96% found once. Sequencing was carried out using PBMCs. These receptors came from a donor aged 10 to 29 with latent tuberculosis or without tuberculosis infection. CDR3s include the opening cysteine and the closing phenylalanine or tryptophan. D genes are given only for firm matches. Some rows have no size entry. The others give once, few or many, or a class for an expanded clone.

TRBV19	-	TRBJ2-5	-	TGTGCCAGTAGTATCCAGGGATCCCCAGAGACCCAGTACTTC	CASSIQGSPETQYF
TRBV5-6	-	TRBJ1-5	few	TGTGCCAGCAGCTCGCACAGGGTGGATCAGCCCCAGCATTTT	CASSSHRVDQPQHF
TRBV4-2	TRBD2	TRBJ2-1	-	TGTGCCAGCAGCCAAAAGAGCGGGGAGGCCGATGGCCAGTTCTTC	CASSQKSGEADGQFF
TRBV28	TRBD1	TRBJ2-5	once	TGTGCCAGCAACATTTACGGGACAGGGGACCAAGAGACCCAGTACTTC	CASNIYGTGDQETQYF
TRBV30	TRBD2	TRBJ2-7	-	TGTGCCTCCACCGGAGCGGGAGGGTACGAGCAGTACTTC	CASTGAGGYEQYF
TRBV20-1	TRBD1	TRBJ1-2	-	TGCAGTGCCGGGACAGTCTATGGCTACACCTTC	CSAGTVYGYTF
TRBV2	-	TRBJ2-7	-	TGTGCCAGCAGGGTAGGGGGGGACGAGCAGTACTTC	CASRVGGDEQYF
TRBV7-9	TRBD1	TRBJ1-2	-	TGTGCCAGCAGCTTAGAGGACAGGGCTGAGGGCTACACCTTC	CASSLEDRAEGYTF
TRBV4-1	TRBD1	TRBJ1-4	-	TGCGCCAGCAGCCGCGGACAGGGAGCCCTCGGACGGGGTGAAAAACTGTTTTTT	CASSRGQGALGRGEKLFF
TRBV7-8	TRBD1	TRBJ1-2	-	TGTGCCAGCAGCTTAGTAGGGGGCGGCGACTATGGCTACACCTTC	CASSLVGGGDYGYTF
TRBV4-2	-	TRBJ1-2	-	TGTGCCAGCAGCCAAGAAGCATACTCTTTGGACTATGGCTACACCTTC	CASSQEAYSLDYGYTF
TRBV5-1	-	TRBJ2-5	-	TGCGCCAGCAGCTTGGCCAAACAGGGTGGAGAGACCCAGTACTTC	CASSLAKQGGETQYF
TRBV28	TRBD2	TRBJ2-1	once	TGTGCCAGCAGTCGCGTCCCGGGACTAGTACCCCGCCAAGCCGCTAATGAGCAGTTCTTC	CASSRVPGLVPRQAANEQFF
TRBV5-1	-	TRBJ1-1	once	TGCGCCAGCAACTACCCCGCGGGGGTGGGCACTGAAGCTTTCTTT	CASNYPAGVGTEAFF
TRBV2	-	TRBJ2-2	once	TGTGCCAGCAGTGAGGGGCAGGGTGGCACCGGGGAGCTGTTTTTT	CASSEGQGGTGELFF
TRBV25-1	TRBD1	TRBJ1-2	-	TGTGCCAGCAGCCAGACAGGGGGCGCCGGGGGCTACACCTTC	CASSQTGGAGGYTF
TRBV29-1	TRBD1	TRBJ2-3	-	TGCAGCGCTACAGGGGCCGCAGATACGCAGTATTTT	CSATGAADTQYF
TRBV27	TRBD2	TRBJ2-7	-	TGTGCCAGCCGACCAGGAAGCGGGAGTCCAGGAGAGCAGTACTTC	CASRPGSGSPGEQYF
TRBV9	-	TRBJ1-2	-	TGTGCCAGCAGCGTAGGCGTGGGGCGACTTCCTAACTATGGCTACACCTTC	CASSVGVGRLPNYGYTF
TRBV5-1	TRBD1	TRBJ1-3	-	TGCGCCAGCAGACCGGGACAGGGGCTGTTCGGCTCTGGAAACACCATATATTTT	CASRPGQGLFGSGNTIYF
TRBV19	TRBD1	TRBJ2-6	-	TGTGCCAGTAGGATTGGGGACAGCTCTGGGGCCAACGTCCTGACTTTC	CASRIGDSSGANVLTF
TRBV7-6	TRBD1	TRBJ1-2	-	TGTGCCAGCAGCTCGACAACAGGGGTATTGGGCTATGGCTACACCTTC	CASSSTTGVLGYGYTF
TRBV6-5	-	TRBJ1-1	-	TGTGCCAGCAGTTACTCGCGAGGTCGCACTGAAGCTTTCTTT	CASSYSRGRTEAFF
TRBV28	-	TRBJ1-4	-	TGTGCCAGCATCACCAGGCAAGCTATTTATAATGAAAAACTGTTTTTT	CASITRQAIYNEKLFF
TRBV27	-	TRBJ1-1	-	TGTGCCAGCAGTTTATCGGAACAGCTGGGCACTGAAGCTTTCTTT	CASSLSEQLGTEAFF
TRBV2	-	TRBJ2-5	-	TGTGCCAGCGGACTTCGAAATGGGGAGACCCAGTACTTC	CASGLRNGETQYF
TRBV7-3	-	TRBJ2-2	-	TGTGCCAGCAGCCCCCGCCTCAACAGGGAAGGGGACACCGGGGAGCTGTTTTTT	CASSPRLNREGDTGELFF
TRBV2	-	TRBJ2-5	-	TGTGCCAGCAGTGAAGGGCCTTCAACAGAGACCCAGTACTTC	CASSEGPSTETQYF
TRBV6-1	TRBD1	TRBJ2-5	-	TGTGCCATCTCCAGGGGGCTCCAAGAGACCCAGTACTTC	CAISRGLQETQYF
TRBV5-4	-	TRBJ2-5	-	TGTGCCAGCAGCACGGTCGGGGGGCTAGGGGAGACCCAGTACTTC	CASSTVGGLGETQYF
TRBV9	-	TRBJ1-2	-	TGTGCCAGCAGCCATGACAGCAAACCTTTCTTAGCTAACTATGGCTACACCTTC	CASSHDSKPFLANYGYTF
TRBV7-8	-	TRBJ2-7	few	TGTGCCAGCAGCTTCATAACCCCTCCGGACGAGCAGTACTTC	CASSFITPPDEQYF
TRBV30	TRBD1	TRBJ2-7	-	TGTGCCTGGGCCACAGGGGCGGGCTTGGACGAGCAGTACTTC	CAWATGAGLDEQYF
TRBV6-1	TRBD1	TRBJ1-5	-	TGTGCCAGCAGTTTGGGCAGGGGGCACCAGCCCCAGCATTTT	CASSLGRGHQPQHF
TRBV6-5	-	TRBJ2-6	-	TGTGCCAGCAGTTTGGGACTGGCAGGGGCCAACGTCCTGACTTTC	CASSLGLAGANVLTF
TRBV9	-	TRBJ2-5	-	TGTGCCAGCAGCGTATACCTAGGAGAGACCCAGTACTTC	CASSVYLGETQYF
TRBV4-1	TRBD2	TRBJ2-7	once	TGCGCCAGCATCCTAGCGTGGGGGGGGAACTCCTACGAGCAGTACTTC	CASILAWGGNSYEQYF
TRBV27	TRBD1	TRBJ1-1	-	TGTGCCAGCAGACCTCGGGACAGACCAAACACTGAAGCTTTCTTT	CASRPRDRPNTEAFF
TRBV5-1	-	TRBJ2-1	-	TGCGCCAGCAGTCCCTATCCGGGCAGGGCGAATGAGCAGTTCTTC	CASSPYPGRANEQFF
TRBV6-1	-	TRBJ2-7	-	TGTGCCAGCATCGACGGGACCTACGAGCAGTACTTC	CASIDGTYEQYF
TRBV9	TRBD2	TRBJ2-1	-	TGTGCCAGCAGCGTAGCTGGGCTAGCGGGGAATGAGCAGTTCTTC	CASSVAGLAGNEQFF
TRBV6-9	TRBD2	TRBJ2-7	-	TGTGCCAGCAGTTATGGGGGGGTTTCCTACGAGCAGTACTTC	CASSYGGVSYEQYF
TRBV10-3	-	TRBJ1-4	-	TGTGCCATCAGTGCAGATCGTCGGGGTTCCAATGAAAAACTGTTTTTT	CAISADRRGSNEKLFF
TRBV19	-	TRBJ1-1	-	TGTGCCAGTAGTCGAGGACAGCCGAACACTGAAGCTTTCTTT	CASSRGQPNTEAFF
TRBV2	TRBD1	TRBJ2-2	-	TGTGCCACCAAGGCGGGACAGGGTAACACCGGGGAGCTGTTTTTT	CATKAGQGNTGELFF
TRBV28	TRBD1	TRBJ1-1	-	TGTGCCAGCAGTTTAGGAGGACAGGACCTTGAAGCTTTCTTT	CASSLGGQDLEAFF
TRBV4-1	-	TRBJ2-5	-	TGCGCCAGCAGCAGATCCGCCGGGGAGACCCAGTACTTC	CASSRSAGETQYF
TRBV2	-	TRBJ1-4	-	TGTGCCAGCAGGGTAGACAGTTATCGGGAAAAACTGTTTTTT	CASRVDSYREKLFF
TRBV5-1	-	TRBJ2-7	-	TGCGCCAGCAGCTATAACACCAACGAGCAGTACTTC	CASSYNTNEQYF